This TCR beta chain was sequenced during a study of graft-versus-host responses after intestinal transplantation. Study as a whole: Each of the recipients got a multivisceral, liver-intestinal, or isolated intestinal transplant. Induction with anti-thymocyte globulin, then tacrolimus and steroids for roughly 3 years, was given to all recipients. General observations from the study: Ileal or blood samples showed some GvH clones first, and such clones were also found in recipient marrow. Allografts carried high graft-versus-host to host-versus-graft clonal ratios in patients having graft-donor T cell macrochimerism.

A note on this clone: Its antigen is still unknown.

CDR3 length: 13 residues. The method was immunoSEQ multiplex PCR; TCRdb's version includes in-frame clones alone and lacks a portion of them. The table includes around 100,000 clones, about 90% detected once. This specimen was unstimulated CD4+ T cells sorted from spleen or lymph node cells, taken before transplant. The J gene is TRBJ1-2, the V gene TRBV21-1. TRBV21-1 is a pseudogene locus. The TCR comes from a human donor who was the organ donor for an intestinal transplant. The CDR3 sequence: CASSTVSIYGYTF. In nucleotides, the CDR3 is TGTGCCAGCAGCACCGTAAGCATCTATGGCTACACCTTC.